A single sample is the source of the 30 T cell receptor beta chains below, sequenced in a study of blood T cell repertoires in COVID-19. Method: immunoSEQ multiplex PCR; TCRdb's copy keeps in-frame clones and lacks some. The sample records 200,000 to 250,000 clones, approximately 91% being singletons. The source material was peripheral blood. All receptors derive from a man aged 55 to 70 who had recovered from COVID-19.

Only one count was recorded for this clone. CDR3 sequence reads: CATSDLRRGTSGNEQFF. CDR3 nucleotide sequence: TGTGCCACCAGTGATTTGAGGAGGGGGACTAGCGGTAATGAGCAGTTCTTC. The chain recombines TRBV24-1 with TRBJ2-1; 11 nucleotides agree with TRBD2. The CDR3 has 17 residues. Unmatched junction bases numbered 7, after V lost 0 bases and J lost 7 bases. CDR1 is KGHDR and CDR2 is SFDVKD in the germline V gene.

This clone was picked up a small number of times. The chain links TRBV6-5 to TRBJ1-2; 10 bases fit TRBD1. V trimming: 5 bases; J trimming: 7 bases; junction bases outside the gene matches: 1. Germline V CDR1 and CDR2: MNHEY, SVGAGI. CDR3 length: 12 amino acids. This CDR3 reads CASSRQGAGYTF. Written as DNA, the CDR3 is TGTGCCAGCAGTCGACAGGGGGCTGGCTACACCTTC.

V gene TRBV25-1 combines with J gene TRBJ1-2; D may be TRBD1 (5 bases). V dropped 2 bases and J dropped 4 bases, with 8 bases sitting between them. The length of the CDR3 is 13 residues. Germline values: CDR1 MGHDK, CDR2 SYGVNS. The CDR3 DNA is TGTGCCAGCAGTGAAGGGGACTCCTATGGCTACACCTTC. It encodes CASSEGDSYGYTF.

This sequence joins TRBV30 and TRBJ1-3; D perhaps matches TRBD1 (6 bases). Deletions cut 6 bases from V and 0 bases from J, with 15 bases between. The CDR3 spans 15 residues. Germline values: CDR1 GTSNPN, CDR2 SVGIG (reference sequence). The CDR3: CACDWTESSGNTIYF. The CDR3 region has the DNA TGTGCCTGCGATTGGACAGAGAGCTCTGGAAACACCATATATTTT.

The chain is built from TRBV19 and TRBJ2-5; 7 nucleotides line up with TRBD1. V dropped 5 bases and J dropped 3; count of bases not matched to a gene: 3. The length of the CDR3 is 13 residues. Germline V gives CDR1 LNHDA, CDR2 SQIVND (reference sequence). The CDR3 sequence: CASSPDREETQYF. CDR3 bases: TGTGCCAGTAGTCCCGACAGGGAAGAGACCCAGTACTTC.

This clone was observed a single time. J is TRBJ1-1 and V is TRBV11-1, with D unclear. Germline loops: CDR1 SGHAT, CDR2 FQDESV (reference sequence). With 3 bases removed from V and 1 base from J, the gap between germline ends came to 9 bases. The CDR3 runs 14 residues. CDR3 sequence reads: CASSFRAGNTEAFF. The CDR3 DNA sequence: TGTGCCAGCAGCTTTCGGGCGGGGAACACTGAAGCTTTCTTT.

This chain joins TRBV7-9 and TRBJ1-6; TRBD1 aligns across 7 bases. Germline CDR1 reads SEHNR; CDR2 reads FQNEAQ (reference sequence). J gave up 5 bases and V 5 bases, and 3 bases lay outside the gene matches. The CDR3 consists of 14 residues. The CDR3 DNA reads TGTGCCAGCAGCATGGGGACAGATAATTCACCCCTCCACTTT. It specifies CASSMGTDNSPLHF.

The genes are TRBV29-1 and TRBJ2-1; the match to TRBD1 covers 7 bases. The length of the CDR3 is 15 residues. V lost 6 bases to trimming and J lost 5 bases; unmatched junction nucleotides: 13. From germline, CDR1 is SQVTM and CDR2 ANQGSEA. DNA for the CDR3: TGCAGCGTCGCCTCCTGGGCAGGGGGTAACAATGAGCAGTTCTTC. Residues: CSVASWAGGNNEQFF.

This chain connects TRBV10-3 to TRBJ1-5; no firm D call. The V end lost 10 bases, the J end lost 4 bases, and 17 bases lay between the germline ends. Germline CDR1 is ENHRY and CDR2 is SYGVKD. This CDR3 spans 14 amino acids. CDR3 residues: CATQGPGGNQPQHF. Written as DNA, the CDR3 is TGTGCCACCCAAGGCCCAGGAGGAAATCAGCCCCAGCATTTT.

The V call is TRBV5-1, the J call TRBJ2-5, with 7 bases that match TRBD1. J gave up 3 bases and V 4 bases, and 3 bases lay outside the gene matches. The CDR3 has 13 amino acids. Germline CDR1 reads SGHRS; CDR2 reads YFSETQ. CDR3 sequence: CASSRTGEETQYF. CDR3 DNA sequence: TGCGCCAGCAGCCGGACAGGAGAAGAGACCCAGTACTTC.

This chain uses TRBV29-1 with TRBJ1-1; D remains unclear. The V and J ends lost 6 bases and 1 base respectively, with 15 bases between them. CDR1 is SQVTM, CDR2 ANQGSEA, per germline. This CDR3 has 14 amino acids. The CDR3 reads CSVNTWPGNTEAFF. The CDR3 DNA reads as TGCAGCGTCAATACCTGGCCGGGGAACACTGAAGCTTTCTTT.

The V call is TRBV7-3, the J call TRBJ2-3; 8 nucleotides match TRBD2. Trimming at V came to 4 bases and at J to 2 bases, leaving 5 bases not matched to a gene. CDR1 and CDR2 (germline): SGHTA, FQGTGA. The CDR3 has 15 residues. DNA for the CDR3: TGTGCCAGCAGCTCCGCGGGGGGCATCACAGATACGCAGTATTTT. It is translated as CASSSAGGITDTQYF.

The rearrangement joins TRBV28 to TRBJ2-7; 8 bases line up with TRBD1. Germline V CDR1 and CDR2: MDHEN, SYDVKM. The CDR3 totals 15 residues. V was pared by 5 bases and J by 0 bases, with 6 bases of the junction left unmatched. CDR3 protein: CASSLWTGSSYEQYF. In DNA form, the CDR3 reads TGTGCCAGCAGTCTCTGGACAGGGAGCTCCTACGAGCAGTACTTC. The full variable domain, in which reference TRBV28 and TRBJ2-7 provide the parts outside the CDR3, is DVKVTQSSRYLVKRTGEKVFLECVQDMDHENMFWYRQDPGLGLRLIYFSYDVKMKEKGDIPEGYSVSREKKERFSLILESASTNQTSMYLCASSLWTGSSYEQYFGPGTRLTVT.

The chain uses TRBV4-2 and TRBJ2-3; TRBD2 might be the D (5 bases). The CDR3 spans 15 residues. From germline, CDR1 is LGHNA and CDR2 YNFKEQ. V was trimmed by 0 bases and J by 4 bases, leaving 11 bases between them. As DNA, the CDR3 is TGTGCCAGCAGCCAAGAGGTCCCGAGGGCAGATACGCAGTATTTT. Translating gives CASSQEVPRADTQYF.

The rearrangement joins TRBV5-1 to TRBJ2-7; 10 bases align to TRBD1. The CDR3 is 16 amino acids. Germline assignment: CDR1 SGHRS and CDR2 YFSETQ. V gave up 0 bases and J gave up 7 bases; unmatched junction bases: 10. In DNA form, the CDR3 reads TGCGCCAGCAGCTTGGCCCCGGGACAGGGGATAGGGGAGCAGTACTTC. It is translated as CASSLAPGQGIGEQYF.

V is TRBV27 and J is TRBJ2-7; 9 nucleotides align to TRBD1. Per the germline V gene, CDR1 is MNHEY and CDR2 is SMNVEV (reference sequence). The CDR3 totals 16 residues. J gave up 3 bases and V 5 bases, and 11 bases lay outside the gene matches. The CDR3 bases are TGTGCCAGCAGTGGTCCTAATCCGGGACAGGGCTACGAGCAGTACTTC. It yields the protein CASSGPNPGQGYEQYF.

The J gene is TRBJ2-7, the V gene TRBV11-2; 10 bases match TRBD2. Germline V CDR1 and CDR2: SGHAT, FQNNGV. CDR3 length equals 14 residues. V lost 8 bases, J lost 0 bases, and 4 bases stayed unmatched. In nucleotides, the CDR3 is TGTGCCAGCGGGACTAGCGCGAGCTCCTACGAGCAGTACTTC. Residues: CASGTSASSYEQYF.

The rearrangement links TRBV3-1 (or the pseudogene TRBV3-2) to TRBJ2-3; a weak D match, TRBD2 (7 bases). The CDR3 contains 18 residues. CDR1 and CDR2 (germline): LGHDT, YNNKEL (reference sequence). Trimming removed 0 bases at V and 1 base at J, with 17 bases between. The CDR3 bases are TGTGCCAGCAGCCAAGAGTTTGGCGGGGGCAGGGGCACAGATACGCAGTATTTT. Protein product: CASSQEFGGGRGTDTQYF.

The chain links TRBV28 to TRBJ2-5; D is perhaps TRBD1 (6 bases). V was shortened by 5 bases and J by 2 bases, with 12 bases between the two germline ends. Germline CDR1 reads MDHEN; CDR2 reads SYDVKM. CDR3 length: 14 amino acids. The CDR3 bases are TGTGCCAGCAGTACCCGGACAGCTCAAGAGACCCAGTACTTC. Its protein product is CASSTRTAQETQYF. Looking up the rest from reference TRBV28 and TRBJ2-5 gives the full variable domain: DVKVTQSSRYLVKRTGEKVFLECVQDMDHENMFWYRQDPGLGLRLIYFSYDVKMKEKGDIPEGYSVSREKKERFSLILESASTNQTSMYLCASSTRTAQETQYFGPGTRLLVL.

V gene TRBV19 combines with J gene TRBJ2-2, with TRBD2 matching over 7 bases. The CDR3 has 14 residues. Germline values: CDR1 LNHDA, CDR2 SQIVND (reference sequence). The V segment lost 5 bases and the J segment 1 base; nucleotides outside the gene matches: 1. CDR3 DNA sequence: TGTGCCAGTAGTTGGGGGGGGAACACCGGGGAGCTGTTTTTT. Encoded protein: CASSWGGNTGELFF.

The chain has TRBV7-9 and TRBJ2-7; weak D call: TRBD1 (6 bases). CDR3 length: 15 residues. Trimming stripped 10 bases from V and 1 base from J, with 20 bases between. The V gene's germline CDR1 is SEHNR and CDR2 FQNEAQ (reference sequence). The CDR3 protein is CATLKPYRVSYEQYF. In DNA, the CDR3 is TGTGCCACCTTAAAACCCTACAGGGTATCCTACGAGCAGTACTTC.

J is TRBJ1-4 and V is TRBV15; the match to TRBD1 covers 8 bases. Trimming cost V 5 bases and J 5 bases; bases outside gene matches: 4. This CDR3 spans 14 amino acids. The germline V gene encodes CDR1 LNHNV and CDR2 YYDKDF (reference sequence). The CDR3 spells CATSADRVNEKLFF. CDR3 sequence (DNA): TGTGCCACCAGCGCGGACAGGGTGAATGAAAAACTGTTTTTT.

This sequence joins TRBV5-8 and TRBJ1-5; 8 nucleotides line up with TRBD1. V was pared by 4 bases and J by 3 bases, with 9 bases of the junction left unmatched. Germline V CDR1 and CDR2: SGHTS, YDEGEE. The CDR3 extends over 16 amino acids. The CDR3 region has the DNA TGTGCCAGCAGCCGCTTCGGACAGGGATACAATCAGCCCCAGCATTTT. This codes for CASSRFGQGYNQPQHF.

The rearrangement uses TRBV6-5 and TRBJ1-5, with D unresolved. The CDR3 length is 13 residues. With 2 bases removed from V and 4 bases from J, the gap between germline ends came to 6 bases. Per germline, CDR1 MNHEY and CDR2 SVGAGI. The CDR3 reads CASSYGPNQPQHF. The CDR3 bases are TGTGCCAGCAGTTACGGCCCTAATCAGCCCCAGCATTTT.

The chain links TRBV28 to TRBJ1-5, with D perhaps matching TRBD1 (5 bases). Trimming took 2 bases from V and 3 from J, leaving 11 bases between them. This CDR3 has 15 residues. Germline CDR1 MDHEN, CDR2 SYDVKM. In nucleotides, the CDR3 is TGTGCCAGCAGTTTAGACCAGGGAACCAATCAGCCCCAGCATTTT. This gives the protein CASSLDQGTNQPQHF.

A few counts support this clone. V gene TRBV7-9 combines with J gene TRBJ2-3, with 7 nucleotides matching TRBD2. The length of the CDR3 is 14 residues. V trimming: 2 bases; J trimming: 6 bases; junction bases outside the gene matches: 5. Per germline, CDR1 SEHNR and CDR2 FQNEAQ (reference sequence). CDR3 coding DNA: TGTGCCAGCAGCTTACGTGGGAGGGACGATACGCAGTATTTT. Protein sequence: CASSLRGRDDTQYF.

This chain uses TRBV7-6 with TRBJ1-4; the D gene is possibly TRBD1 (6 bases). This CDR3 spans 15 amino acids. V was trimmed by 5 bases and J by 3 bases, leaving 13 bases between them. The germline gives CDR1 SGHVS, CDR2 FNYEAQ. The CDR3 sequence is CASSTQGRANEKLFF. Here the CDR3 DNA reads TGTGCCAGCAGCACCCAGGGGAGGGCTAATGAAAAACTGTTTTTT.

The DNA of the CDR3 is TGTGCCAGCAGCGTAGATGCCGGTACCTACGAGCAGTACTTC. It codes for CASSVDAGTYEQYF. The chain employs TRBV9 and TRBJ2-7; D remains ambiguous. The germline CDR1 and CDR2 sequences are SGDLS and YYNGEE. Trimming stripped 0 bases from V and 2 bases from J, with 9 bases between. The CDR3 length is 14 residues.

The chain couples TRBV5-4 to TRBJ2-2; 7 positions match TRBD2. Germline-derived CDR1 and CDR2 are SGHNT and YYREEE (reference sequence). CDR3 size: 17 residues. J gave up 0 bases and V 4 bases, and 9 bases lay outside the gene matches. The chain's CDR3 is CASSTPSLAANTGELFF. The CDR3 DNA follows: TGTGCCAGCAGCACCCCCTCGCTAGCGGCGAACACCGGGGAGCTGTTTTTT.

This chain joins TRBV24-1 and TRBJ1-2, with 7 bases that match TRBD1. CDR3 length: 15 amino acids. Trimming removed 2 bases from V and 3 bases from J; junction bases left unmatched: 5. Germline V lookup: CDR1 KGHDR, CDR2 SFDVKD. Here the CDR3 reads CATSDSTGFYYGYTF. The CDR3 DNA follows: TGTGCCACCAGTGATTCGACAGGGTTTTACTATGGCTACACCTTC.